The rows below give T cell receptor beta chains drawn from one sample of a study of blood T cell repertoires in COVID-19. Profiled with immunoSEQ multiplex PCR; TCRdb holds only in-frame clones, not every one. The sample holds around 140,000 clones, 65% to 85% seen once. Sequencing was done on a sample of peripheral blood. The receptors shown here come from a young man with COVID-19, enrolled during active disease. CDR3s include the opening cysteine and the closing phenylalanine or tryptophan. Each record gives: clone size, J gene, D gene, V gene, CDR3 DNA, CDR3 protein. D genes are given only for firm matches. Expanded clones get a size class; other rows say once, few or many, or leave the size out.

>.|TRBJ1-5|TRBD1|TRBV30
TGTGCCGTGAACAGGGGTAATAGCAATCAGCCCCAGCATTTT
CAVNRGNSNQPQHF
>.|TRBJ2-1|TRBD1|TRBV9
TGTGCCAGCAGCGTAGCGGAGGGAAGCGGGACAGGGGGCGAGCAGTTCTTC
CASSVAEGSGTGGEQFF
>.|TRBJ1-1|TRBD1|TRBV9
TGTGCCAGCAGCATACCTCGGACAGGAGATCCGAACACTGAAGCTTTCTTT
CASSIPRTGDPNTEAFF
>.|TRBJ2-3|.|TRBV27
TGTGCCAGCAGCCAATTGGGGCAGGGCTCAAGGGCGCAGTATTTT
CASSQLGQGSRAQYF
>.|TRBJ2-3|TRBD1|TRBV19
TGTGCCAGTAGTTCTTTCGGACAGGGGGCAGATACGCAGTATTTT
CASSSFGQGADTQYF
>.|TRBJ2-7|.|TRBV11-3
TGTGCCAGCAGCTTAGGTGGCGGGTCCCACTACGAGCAGTACTTC
CASSLGGGSHYEQYF
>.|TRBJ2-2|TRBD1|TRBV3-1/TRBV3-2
TGTGCCAGCAGCCAAGTCGGCGGGACAGGAGGTTCCGGGGAGCTGTTTTTT
CASSQVGGTGGSGELFF
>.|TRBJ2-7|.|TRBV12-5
TGTGCTAGCCGTAGCGAGCAGTACTTC
CASRSEQYF
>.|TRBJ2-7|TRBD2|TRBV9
TGTGCCAGCAGCGTAGCCCCCAGAGGGAGCGGGGCGAACTACGAGCAGTACTTC
CASSVAPRGSGANYEQYF
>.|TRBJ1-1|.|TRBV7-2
TGTGCCAGCAGCCGGGGGGTCATGGGGGCTTTCTTT
CASSRGVMGAFF
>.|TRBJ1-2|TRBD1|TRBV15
TGTGCCACCAGCAGAGAACCGGCAGGGGGCAACTATGGCTACACCTTC
CATSREPAGGNYGYTF
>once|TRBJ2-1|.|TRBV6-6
TGTGCCAGCAGCGACGGGAGAAGGAATGAGCAGTTCTTC
CASSDGRRNEQFF
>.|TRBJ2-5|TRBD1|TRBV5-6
TGTGCCAGCAGCTGGACAGGGGGCGAAGAGACCCAGTACTTC
CASSWTGGEETQYF
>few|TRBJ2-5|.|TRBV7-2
TGTGCCAGCAGCTTGAGCCGGCCAGCGGGGACCCAGTACTTC
CASSLSRPAGTQYF
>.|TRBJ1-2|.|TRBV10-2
TGCGCCAGCAGACAGGACGCCTATGGCTACACCTTC
CASRQDAYGYTF
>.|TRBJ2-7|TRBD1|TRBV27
TGTGCCAGCAGCGGACAGGGGATCTACGAGCAGTACTTC
CASSGQGIYEQYF
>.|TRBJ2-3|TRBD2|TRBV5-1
TGCGCCAGCGGGCTAGCGGGAGCCACAGATACGCAGTATTTT
CASGLAGATDTQYF
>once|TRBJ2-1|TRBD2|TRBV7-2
TGTGCCAGCAGCTTGGCAGGGACTAGCGGCTACAATGAGCAGTTCTTC
CASSLAGTSGYNEQFF
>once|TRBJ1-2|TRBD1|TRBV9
TGTGCCAGCAGCCCACCCAGGGGGGATTACCCAGGAGGCTACACCTTC
CASSPPRGDYPGGYTF
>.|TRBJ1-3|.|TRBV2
TGTGCCAGCAGTGACAGGGGCTATGGAAACACCATATATTTT
CASSDRGYGNTIYF
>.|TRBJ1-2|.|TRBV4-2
TGTGCCAGCAGCCAAGGTCTCCTTGGGCGGCGGGGGGACTATGGCTACACCTTC
CASSQGLLGRRGDYGYTF
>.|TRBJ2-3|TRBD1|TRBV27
TGTGCCAGCAGTCATGGGACAGGAGACACAGATACGCAGTATTTT
CASSHGTGDTDTQYF
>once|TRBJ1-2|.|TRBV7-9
TGTGCCAGCAGCTTAGCAGGGGGAGTTCGGGGCTACACCTTC
CASSLAGGVRGYTF
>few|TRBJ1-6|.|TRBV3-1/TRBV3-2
TGTGCCAGCAGCCAAGGACAGGCACCCCTCCACTTT
CASSQGQAPLHF
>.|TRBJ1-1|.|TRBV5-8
TGTGCCAGCAGCTTGGGTACGGGACTCAGCGCCACTGAAGCTTTCTTT
CASSLGTGLSATEAFF
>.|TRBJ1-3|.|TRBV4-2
TGTGCCAGCAGCCAAGTGGGGACTGGAGGAAACACCATATATTTT
CASSQVGTGGNTIYF
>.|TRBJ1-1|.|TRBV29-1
TGCAGCGTTGAGGGACAGAACACTGAAGCTTTCTTT
CSVEGQNTEAFF
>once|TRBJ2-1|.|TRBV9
TGTGCCAGCAGCGCCCAGAACTACAATGAGCAGTTCTTC
CASSAQNYNEQFF
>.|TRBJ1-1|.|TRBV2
TGTGCCAGCAGAGACAGCCCTGAAGCTTTCTTT
CASRDSPEAFF
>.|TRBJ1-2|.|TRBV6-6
TGTGCCAGCACTAACAGGCGACCTTATGGCTACACCTTC
CASTNRRPYGYTF
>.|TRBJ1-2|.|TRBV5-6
TGTGCCAGCAGCTTGTCCAGGGTGTACACCTTC
CASSLSRVYTF
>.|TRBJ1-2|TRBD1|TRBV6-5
TGTGCCAGCAGTTACTCGGACAGGGGTATGGCGGGCTACACCTTC
CASSYSDRGMAGYTF
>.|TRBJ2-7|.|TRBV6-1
TGTGCCAGCAGTGACCGACTAGTCTACGAGCAGTACTTC
CASSDRLVYEQYF
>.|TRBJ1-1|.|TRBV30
TGTGCCTGGAGTGTACGGGGGGCTGCTTTCTTT
CAWSVRGAAFF
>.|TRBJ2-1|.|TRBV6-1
TGTGCCAGCAGTGAATTCGTTAACGGCGGGGGCAAAGATGAGCAGTTCTTC
CASSEFVNGGGKDEQFF
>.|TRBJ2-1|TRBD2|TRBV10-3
TGTGCCATCAGTGGGACTAGCGGGAGGGCAGTCCTTGGCGATGAGCAGTTCTTC
CAISGTSGRAVLGDEQFF
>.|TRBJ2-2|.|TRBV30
TGTGCCTGGAGTGTTGGGGGCCTAAGCGGGGAGCTGTTTTTT
CAWSVGGLSGELFF
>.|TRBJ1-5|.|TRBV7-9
TGTGCCAGCAGCTTAGCTGGGGAGGTCGGCAATCAGCCCCAGCATTTT
CASSLAGEVGNQPQHF
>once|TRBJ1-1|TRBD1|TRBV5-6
TGTGCCAGCAGCCCCCGGGACAGACTACGACGGACTGAAGCTTTCTTT
CASSPRDRLRRTEAFF
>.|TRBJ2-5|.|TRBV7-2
TGTGCCAGCAGCTCGACGACAGTCGAGACCCAGTACTTC
CASSSTTVETQYF
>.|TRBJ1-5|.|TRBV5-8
TGTGCCAGCAGCTTAAAGGGGAGGGGCGGAAATCAGCCCCAGCATTTT
CASSLKGRGGNQPQHF
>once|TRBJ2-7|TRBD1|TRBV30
TGTGCCTGGAGCACTAACAGGGGACCCCACGAGCAGTACTTC
CAWSTNRGPHEQYF
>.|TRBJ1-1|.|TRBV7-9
TGTGCCAGCAGCTCGAAAGCGGGTGGCACTGAAGCTTTCTTT
CASSSKAGGTEAFF